What follows are 3 T cell receptor beta chains derived from one specimen sequenced in a study of OX40 agonist ivuxolimab in advanced cancers. Only in-frame clones appear in the TCRdb table, and some are missing; sequencing was by immunoSEQ multiplex PCR. The sample holds 90,000 to 100,000 clones, 70% to 85% seen once. The material was CD4+ or CD8+ T cells sorted from blood, obtained in a trial of the OX40 agonist ivuxolimab. These receptor sequences come from an adult with an advanced solid tumor such as melanoma, head and neck, liver or kidney cancer.

The rearrangement links TRBV10-3 to TRBJ2-3; D perhaps matches TRBD2 (6 bases). The V end was cut by 7 bases, the J end by 6 bases, with 14 bases between. The CDR3 is made up of 13 amino acids. Germline V CDR1 and CDR2: ENHRY, SYGVKD. In DNA form, the CDR3 reads TGTGCCATCAAGTCCGGGGGTGGTGATACGCAGTATTTT. This gives the protein CAIKSGGGDTQYF.

The chain is built from TRBV5-4 and TRBJ2-7, with TRBD2 as a possible D gene (6 bases). The germline V gene encodes CDR1 SGHNT and CDR2 YYREEE (reference sequence). The CDR3 extends over 16 amino acids. Trimming shortened V by 3 bases and J by 2 bases, and 18 bases separated the two germline ends. This chain's CDR3 is CASSWGGRLGAYEQYF. Here the CDR3 DNA reads TGTGCCAGCAGCTGGGGTGGGAGGCTAGGAGCCTACGAGCAGTACTTC.

The V gene is TRBV19, the J gene TRBJ1-6; D call uncertain. V lost 5 bases and J lost 0, with 8 bases in between. Germline lookup yields CDR1 LNHDA and CDR2 SQIVND (reference sequence). CDR3 length equals 15 residues. This chain's CDR3 is CASSSRSSYNSPLHF. The CDR3 nucleotides are TGTGCCAGTAGTTCACGGAGCTCCTATAATTCACCCCTCCACTTT.